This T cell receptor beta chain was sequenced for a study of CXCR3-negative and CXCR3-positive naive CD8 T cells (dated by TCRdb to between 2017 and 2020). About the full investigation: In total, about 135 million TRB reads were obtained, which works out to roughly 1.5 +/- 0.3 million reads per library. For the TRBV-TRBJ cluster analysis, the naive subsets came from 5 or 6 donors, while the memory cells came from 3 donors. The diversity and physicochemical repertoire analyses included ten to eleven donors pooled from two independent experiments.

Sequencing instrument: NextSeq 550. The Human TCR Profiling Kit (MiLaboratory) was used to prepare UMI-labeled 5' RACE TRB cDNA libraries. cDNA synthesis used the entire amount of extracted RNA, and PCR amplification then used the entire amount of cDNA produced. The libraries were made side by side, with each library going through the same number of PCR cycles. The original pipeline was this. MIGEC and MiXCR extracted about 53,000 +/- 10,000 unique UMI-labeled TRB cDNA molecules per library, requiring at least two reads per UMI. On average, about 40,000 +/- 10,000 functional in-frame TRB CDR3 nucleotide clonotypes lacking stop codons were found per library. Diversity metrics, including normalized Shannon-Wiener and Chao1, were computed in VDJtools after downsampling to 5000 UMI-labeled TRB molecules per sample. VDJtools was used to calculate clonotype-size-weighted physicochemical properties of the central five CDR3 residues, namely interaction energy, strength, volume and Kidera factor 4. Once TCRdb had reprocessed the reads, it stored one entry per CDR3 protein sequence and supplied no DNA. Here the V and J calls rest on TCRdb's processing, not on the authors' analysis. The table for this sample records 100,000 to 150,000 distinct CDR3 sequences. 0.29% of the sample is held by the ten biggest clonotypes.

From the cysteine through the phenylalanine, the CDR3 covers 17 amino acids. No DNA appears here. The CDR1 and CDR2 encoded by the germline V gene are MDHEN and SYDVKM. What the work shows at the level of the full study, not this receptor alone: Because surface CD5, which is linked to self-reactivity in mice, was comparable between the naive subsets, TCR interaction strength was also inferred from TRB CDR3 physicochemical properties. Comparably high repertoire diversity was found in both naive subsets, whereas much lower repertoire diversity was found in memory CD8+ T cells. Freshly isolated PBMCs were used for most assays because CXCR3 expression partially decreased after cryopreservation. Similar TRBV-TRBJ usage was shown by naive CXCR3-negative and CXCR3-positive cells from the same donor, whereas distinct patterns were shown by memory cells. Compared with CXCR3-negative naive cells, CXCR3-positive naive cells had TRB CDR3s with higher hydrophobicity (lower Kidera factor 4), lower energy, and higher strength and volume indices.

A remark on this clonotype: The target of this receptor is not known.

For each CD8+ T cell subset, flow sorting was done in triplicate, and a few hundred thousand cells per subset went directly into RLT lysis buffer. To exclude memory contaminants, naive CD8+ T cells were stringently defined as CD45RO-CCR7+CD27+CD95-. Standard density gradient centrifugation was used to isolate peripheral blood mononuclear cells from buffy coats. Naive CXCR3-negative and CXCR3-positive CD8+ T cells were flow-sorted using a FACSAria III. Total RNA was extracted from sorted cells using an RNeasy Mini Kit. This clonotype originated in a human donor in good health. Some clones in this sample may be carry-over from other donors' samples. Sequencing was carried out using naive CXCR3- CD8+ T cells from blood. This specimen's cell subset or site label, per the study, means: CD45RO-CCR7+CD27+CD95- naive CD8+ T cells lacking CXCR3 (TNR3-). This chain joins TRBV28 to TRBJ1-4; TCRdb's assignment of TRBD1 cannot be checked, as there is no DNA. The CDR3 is CASSARQGARLRGKLFF.